Below are 10 T cell receptor beta chains sequenced from a single sample in a study of spatial heterogeneity in lung cancer. TCRdb re-analysed the 5' RACE reads in MiXCR, keeping a single row per CDR3 protein. This table has over 13,000 distinct CDR3 sequences, 3.6% appearing once. Specified time point: sample taken at primary tumor resection. The material was normal lung tissue next to the tumor, obtained at surgery. These receptors all stem from a male donor with early-stage non-small cell lung cancer.

This clonotype was found many times. Since the library was made to target alpha chains, this beta chain is a stray read and its abundance is not meaningful. The chain uses TRBV6-2 or TRBV6-3 and TRBJ1-5; D gene ambiguous. Per the germline V gene, CDR1 is MNHEY and CDR2 is SVGEGT. V was shortened by 3 bases and J by 7 bases, with 13 bases between the two germline ends. The CDR3 sequence is 14 residues long. CDR3 amino acids: CASSYLDGQQPQHF. The CDR3 region has the DNA TGTGCCAGCAGTTATCTGGACGGTCAGCAGCCCCAGCATTTT.

In its sample, this clonotype was seen many times. This beta chain is an unintended read in a library built for alpha chains; its size means little. V and J are TRBV18 and TRBJ2-1, with 10 nucleotides matching TRBD2. The junction had 7 bases not matched to a gene; V was cut back by 2 bases and J by 3 bases. Per the germline V gene, CDR1 is KGHSH and CDR2 is LQKENI. The CDR3 loop spans 17 amino acids. The CDR3 sequence: CASSPAGLAHHYNEQFF. The CDR3 DNA sequence: TGTGCCAGCTCACCAGCGGGACTAGCGCACCACTACAATGAGCAGTTCTTC.

In its sample, this clonotype was seen many times. Because the library targeted alpha chains, this beta chain is an off-target read whose size means little. The rearrangement links TRBV5-1 to TRBJ2-1, with 9 bases identical to TRBD1. CDR1 and CDR2 from the germline V gene are SGHRS and YFSETQ. The V segment lost 3 bases and the J segment 7 bases; nucleotides outside the gene matches: 8. The CDR3 runs 15 residues. This CDR3 is CASSSGTGPWNEQFF. The CDR3 DNA is TGCGCCAGCAGCTCCGGGACAGGGCCTTGGAATGAGCAGTTCTTC.

This clonotype was counted many times. Since it is a stray read in a library aimed at alpha chains, this beta chain has a size that is not meaningful. This rearrangement joins TRBV12-3 or TRBV12-4 to TRBJ2-1; 13 bases are a match to TRBD2. After removal of 2 bases from V and 7 bases from J, the junction contained 5 bases not matched to a gene. The CDR3 is 16 amino acids. CDR3 bases: TGTGCCAGCAGTTTAAATTCGGGACTAGCGGGAAATGAGCAGTTCTTC. Amino acid sequence: CASSLNSGLAGNEQFF.

This clonotype was recorded many times. A library made for alpha chains picked up this beta chain off target, so its size means little. The rearrangement uses TRBV29-1 and TRBJ1-1, with TRBD1 matching over 7 bases. Unmatched junction bases numbered 3, after V lost 3 bases and J lost 8 bases. Per the germline V gene, CDR1 is SQVTM and CDR2 is ANQGSEA. The CDR3 totals 11 residues. The CDR3 DNA is TGCAGCGTTGACGACAGGGAGGAAGCTTTCTTT. Translating it yields CSVDDREEAFF.

This clonotype has ten or more counts. Because the library targeted alpha chains, this beta chain is an off-target read whose size means little. This CDR3 reads CAISAINRDTTEAFF. The CDR3 DNA reads TGTGCCATCAGTGCTATAAACAGGGACACCACTGAAGCTTTCTTT. This chain connects TRBV10-3 to TRBJ1-1; possible D gene TRBD1, 6 bases. CDR1 and CDR2 from the germline V gene are ENHRY and SYGVKD. The length of the CDR3 is 15 residues. V was trimmed by 4 bases and J by 4 bases, leaving 16 bases between them.

This clonotype was observed at least ten times. Since it is a stray read in a library aimed at alpha chains, this beta chain has a size that is not meaningful. V is TRBV5-1 and J is TRBJ2-5; TRBD1 agrees at 10 bases. Unmatched junction bases numbered 6, after V lost 5 bases and J lost 2 bases. The CDR3 spans 15 residues. Germline CDR1 and CDR2: SGHRS and YFSETQ. CDR3 DNA sequence: TGCGCCAGCAGGCGACAGGGGGCTTTTCAAGAGACCCAGTACTTC. This codes for CASRRQGAFQETQYF.

Note on this clonotype: The size of this beta chain means little, since it is a stray read in a library made for alpha chains. The J gene is TRBJ1-1, the V gene TRBV7-9; weak D call: TRBD1 (5 bases). Germline-derived CDR1 and CDR2 are SEHNR and FQNEAQ (reference sequence). The CDR3 loop spans 14 amino acids. The V gene lost 2 bases and the J gene lost 1 base, with 8 bases spanning the gap. This CDR3 is CASSLTGQNTEAFF. The CDR3 nucleotides read TGTGCCAGCAGCTTAACAGGCCAGAACACTGAAGCTTTCTTT. Full variable domain (remainder filled in from reference TRBV7-9 and TRBJ1-1): DTGVSQNPRHKITKRGQNVTFRCDPISEHNRLYWYRQTLGQGPEFLTYFQNEAQLEKSRLLSDRFSAERPKGSFSTLEIQRTEQGDSAMYLCASSLTGQNTEAFFGQGTRLTVV.

Ten or more counts support this clonotype. This beta chain is an off-target read within a library intended for alpha chains, so its frequency means little. The genes are TRBV7-8 and TRBJ1-1; no clear D. In germline, CDR1 is SGHVS, CDR2 FQNEAQ. V lost 4 bases and J 1 base, leaving 13 bases between the germline ends. This CDR3 is 15 amino acids long. The CDR3 DNA follows: TGTGCCAGCAGCTCGATCTATTCAAGGAACACTGAAGCTTTCTTT. It encodes CASSSIYSRNTEAFF.

By sample share, this clonotype is large. The library was designed around alpha chains, so this beta chain is a stray read whose abundance carries little weight. This chain connects TRBV20-1 to TRBJ2-7; the D gene could be TRBD1 or TRBD2 (5 bases each). Germline-derived CDR1 and CDR2 are DFQATT and SNEGSKA (reference sequence). V lost 1 base to trimming and J lost 7 bases, with 8 bases between them. The CDR3 runs 11 residues. The CDR3: CSARVWGEQYF. Written as DNA, the CDR3 is TGCAGTGCTAGAGTCTGGGGGGAGCAGTACTTC.